This paragraph reports one T cell receptor beta chain. Its antigen is still unknown. Base-call qualities are not available, and no considerably larger clone is one nucleotide away. These data come from a study of T cell responses to AZD1222 COVID-19 vaccine (dated by TCRdb to 2020 to 2022). Background on the whole study: AZD1222 recipients with second doses at about 4 weeks or about 12 weeks were pooled, because spike-specific TCR depth and breadth did not differ between schedules. Enrollment into the trials was organized by age into subgroups of 18-55, 56-69 and 70-plus years, and those subgroups contained roughly 160, 29 and 62 TCR-sequenced participants, respectively. TCR sequencing was performed for some 250 trial participants, of whom around 210 were given two doses of AZD1222 and some 26 were given two doses of MenACWY control vaccine.

Broad study findings and their caveats: Vaccine-associated CD4 TCRs spanned the whole spike protein, with dominant responses in regions 160-218 and 743-854. Epitopes outside the regions mutated in the B.1.351 and B.1.1.7 variants were reportedly recognized by nearly half of the unique spike-specific TCRs. In the small 56-69-year group, the increase in depth fell short of significance, most likely because of low power. Conclusions about previously exposed vaccinees are limited because only 6 or 7 AZD1222 recipients were SARS-CoV-2 seropositive at baseline. Participants were mostly white British, with more females than males. The authors suggested clonal diversity may have been underestimated. Spike-specific TCR breadth and depth rose significantly after two AZD1222 doses compared with day 0 and with MenACWY recipients. Because no samples from the day 14 peak response were available, repertoires could be characterized only after the peak T cell response.

From a lookup of the germline V gene, CDR1 and CDR2 are SGHRS and YFSETQ. Ends trimmed: V by 4 bases, J by 4 bases; bases unmatched to a gene: 6. The CDR3 starts with the cysteine, ends with the phenylalanine, and has 15 residues. The retained sequence is limited to the CDR3, 45 bases, with the frame set at the first base. In light of the paper, this sample's time point label describes: baseline before first vaccination. Vaccinee samples were obtained from the UK trials COV001 and COV002, which included a single-blind randomized controlled phase 2/3 trial of AZD1222 (ChAdOx1 nCoV-19) in healthy adults. For TCRbeta chain sequencing, PBMC samples from trial participants were taken at day 0 and at day 28 after the second dose. The CDR3 regions of human TCRbeta chains were subjected to immunosequencing. From the authors' description of their analysis: TCRs in the repertoires were compared against a reference library of SARS-CoV-2-specific TCRs that had been generated with the MIRA antigen-specificity platform. Breadth was defined as the fraction of unique TCRs that were SARS-CoV-2-associated. Depth was defined as the fraction of total T cells that were SARS-CoV-2-associated. Each spike-specific TCR was assigned to its reactive spike region and to a CD4 or CD8 class using the MIRA data. Log10-transformed breadth and depth values were compared by one-way ANOVA with Sidak's multiple comparisons tests. TCRdb took over this immuneACCESS table, retaining in-frame rearrangements with V and J assigned. Such tables are incomplete; in checked studies, under half of the missing clones stem from an unresolved V gene, and the remainder is unexplained. For V, J and clone size, that table is used; D and trimming come from the DNA. The sample records 150,000 or so clones, 80% to 90% of which are singletons. The ten largest clones represent under 9.5% of the sample.

The rearranged segments are TRBV5-1 and TRBJ2-3, with TRBD2 identical over 10 junction bases. The receptor was isolated from an adult in good health. The sample consisted of peripheral blood, taken on day 0 of AZD1222 vaccination. The DNA sequence is TGCGCCAGCAGCCTTGACGGACTAGCGGCAGATACGCAGTATTTT. Translation gives CASSLDGLAADTQYF.